Listed here are 16 T cell receptor beta chains from one sample, sequenced in a study of blood T cells in healthy people across ages. Together with a sample-barcoded 5' primer, a J-beta primer mix was included in a second PCR lasting about 7 to 11 cycles. MiXCR, applied by TCRdb to the 5' RACE reads, yields one record per CDR3 protein. The profile covers around 280,000 distinct CDR3 sequences, with 25% to 30% appearing a single time and 29% taken by the ten largest. Sequencing was done on a sample of blood. The receptors shown here come from an older woman in good health.

The chain joins TRBV5-1 to TRBJ2-7; D is unresolved. Germline CDR1 is SGHRS and CDR2 is YFSETQ. Trimming took off 4 bases at V and 3 bases at J, with 14 bases between the two ends. The CDR3 has 14 amino acids. DNA of the CDR3: TGCGCCAGCAGCACAAACACATTAAGCTACGAGCAGTACTTC. Translated: CASSTNTLSYEQYF.

This clonotype was seen a few times. This chain uses TRBV20-1 with TRBJ2-5; D gene unclear. The better agreement between TRBJ2-7 and the DNA end casts doubt on the J call. Germline loops: CDR1 DFQATT, CDR2 SNEGSKA (reference sequence). The CDR3 consists of 11 residues. The CDR3 bases are TGCAGTGCTAGCCACAGAGACGAGCAGTACTTC. It codes for CSASHRDEQYF.

This sequence joins TRBV28 and TRBJ2-2, with no clear D. The CDR3 is 14 residues long. V dropped 7 bases and J dropped 2 bases, with 11 bases sitting between them. Germline loops: CDR1 MDHEN, CDR2 SYDVKM. This chain's CDR3 is CASKNIANTGELFF. CDR3 DNA sequence: TGTGCCAGCAAAAACATCGCAAACACCGGGGAGCTGTTTTTT.

The chain carries TRBV29-1 and TRBJ1-2; 7 bases agree with TRBD1. Germline CDR1 and CDR2: SQVTM and ANQGSEA. The V gene end was trimmed by 7 bases and the J gene end by 4 bases; junction bases not matched to a gene: 9. The CDR3 is 13 amino acids. CDR3 coding DNA: TGCAGCGCAACAGGACAGGCAGCCTATGGCTACACCTTC. As protein: CSATGQAAYGYTF.

This clonotype has only one observation. The V call is TRBV20-1, the J call TRBJ2-5; tentative D call: TRBD2 (5 bases). The J call could be wrong; TRBJ2-1 is a better fit for the DNA end. The germline CDR1 and CDR2 sequences are DFQATT and SNEGSKA (reference sequence). This CDR3 is built from 14 residues. CDR3 amino acids: CSASASWTANEQFF. In DNA form, the CDR3 reads TGCAGTGCCAGCGCTAGCTGGACTGCCAATGAGCAGTTCTTC.

This chain uses TRBV20-1 with TRBJ2-3, with TRBD2 matching over 7 bases. Germline trimming cut 5 bases from V and 2 bases from J; bases unmatched to any gene: 4. The CDR3 extends over 13 amino acids. Germline V gene sequence: CDR1 DFQATT, CDR2 SNEGSKA (reference sequence). CDR3 residues: CSAPGTTTDTQYF. In nucleotides, the CDR3 is TGCAGTGCTCCCGGGACTACCACAGATACGCAGTATTTT.

This clonotype was observed a few times. J is TRBJ2-2 and V is TRBV7-8, with a tentative D call TRBD1 (5 bases). Between the trimmed V and J ends, which lost 1 base and 1 base, there was a span of 7 bases. From germline, CDR1 is SGHVS and CDR2 FQNEAQ. The CDR3 is made up of 15 amino acids. This CDR3 is CASSLGGWNTGELFF. CDR3 in DNA: TGTGCCAGCAGCTTAGGGGGCTGGAACACCGGGGAGCTGTTTTTT.

This clonotype was counted a few times. This rearrangement joins TRBV5-1 to TRBJ1-3; no definite D call. There are 20 residues in the CDR3. V gave up 2 bases and J gave up 0 bases, with 24 bases separating them. The germline CDR1 and CDR2 sequences are SGHRS and YFSETQ. In nucleotides, the CDR3 is TGCGCCAGCAGCTTCGTCCCATTGACTAGCGACATGGGCTCTGGAAACACCATATATTTT. Amino acids: CASSFVPLTSDMGSGNTIYF. Variable domain in full (rest from reference TRBV5-1 and TRBJ1-3): KAGVTQTPRYLIKTRGQQVTLSCSPISGHRSVSWYQQTPGQGLQFLFEYFSETQRNKGNFPGRFSGRQFSNSRSEMNVSTLELGDSALYLCASSFVPLTSDMGSGNTIYFGEGSWLTVV.

The rearrangement uses TRBV6-6 and TRBJ1-2; perhaps TRBD1 as D (5 bases). Germline lookup yields CDR1 MNHNY and CDR2 SVGAGI (reference sequence). The V and J ends lost 4 bases and 2 bases respectively, with 11 bases between them. This CDR3 spans 14 amino acids. The CDR3 DNA reads TGTGCCAGCAGTTCTGGGGGGACCAACTATGGCTACACCTTC. It encodes CASSSGGTNYGYTF.

This clonotype was detected many times. The chain employs TRBV12-3 or TRBV12-4 and TRBJ1-1, with D tentatively TRBD1 (6 bases). The CDR3 runs to 15 residues. Trimming stripped 2 bases from V and 2 bases from J, with 12 bases between. CDR3 nucleotides: TGTGCCAGCAGTTTATTGGCCGGGGGCAACACTGAAGCTTTCTTT. Protein product: CASSLLAGGNTEAFF.

This chain joins TRBV19 and TRBJ2-5; 9 nucleotides match TRBD1. Germline CDR1 LNHDA, CDR2 SQIVND (reference sequence). Trimming removed 3 bases from V and 12 bases from J; junction bases left unmatched: 2. This CDR3 is built from 11 residues. The CDR3 coding sequence is TGTGCCAGTAGTATGGGGGACAGGGAGTACTTC. The encoded protein is CASSMGDREYF.

This clonotype was counted only a few times. V gene TRBV3-1 combines with J gene TRBJ2-5; 12 bases are shared with TRBD2. V shed 0 bases and J 5 bases; nucleotides not matched to a gene: 13. The CDR3 sequence is 19 residues long. CDR1 is LGHDT and CDR2 is YNNKEL in the germline V gene (reference sequence). CDR3: CASSQEGGLAGVGRETQYF. The DNA of the CDR3 is TGTGCCAGCAGCCAAGAAGGGGGACTAGCGGGTGTTGGACGGGAGACCCAGTACTTC.

In its sample, this clonotype was seen many times. The CDR3 protein is CATSDTGTSSRNEQFF. The CDR3 nucleotides are TGTGCCACCAGTGATACGGGGACTAGCAGTCGGAATGAGCAGTTCTTC. The chain joins TRBV24-1 to TRBJ2-1; 9 nucleotides align to TRBD2. The CDR3 has 16 amino acids. Germline V gives CDR1 KGHDR, CDR2 SFDVKD. Trimming took 3 bases from V and 7 from J; bases not matched to a gene: 9.

V usage is TRBV12-3 or TRBV12-4 and J usage is TRBJ2-3; D is possibly TRBD2 (6 bases). V lost 6 bases, J lost 2 bases, and 15 bases lay in between. This CDR3 region has 15 residues. The CDR3 spells CASRGTLLSTDTQYF. DNA for the CDR3: TGTGCCAGCAGGGGGACTTTACTATCCACAGATACGCAGTATTTT.

This clonotype appeared a few times. This chain uses TRBV28 with TRBJ1-2; no clear D. Trimming removed 6 bases from V and 1 base from J, with 9 bases in between. The CDR3 covers 13 residues. Germline lookup yields CDR1 MDHEN and CDR2 SYDVKM. This CDR3 reads CASRPGGNYGYTF. The CDR3, as DNA: TGTGCCAGCAGGCCGGGAGGTAACTATGGCTACACCTTC.

This clonotype showed up just a few times. The J gene is TRBJ2-7, the V gene TRBV14; D is ambiguous. V lost 0 bases and J 0 bases, leaving 6 bases between the germline ends. CDR3 length: 14 residues. The germline CDR1 and CDR2 sequences are SGHDN and FVKESK. CDR3 in amino acids: CASSQDLHSYEQYF. CDR3 nucleotides: TGTGCCAGCAGCCAAGATCTACACTCCTACGAGCAGTACTTC. Combining the CDR3 with reference TRBV14 and TRBJ2-7 gives the whole variable domain EAGVTQFPSHSVIEKGQTVTLRCDPISGHDNLYWYRRVMGKEIKFLLHFVKESKQDESGMPNNRFLAERTGGTYSTLKVQPAELEDSGVYFCASSQDLHSYEQYFGPGTRLTVT.